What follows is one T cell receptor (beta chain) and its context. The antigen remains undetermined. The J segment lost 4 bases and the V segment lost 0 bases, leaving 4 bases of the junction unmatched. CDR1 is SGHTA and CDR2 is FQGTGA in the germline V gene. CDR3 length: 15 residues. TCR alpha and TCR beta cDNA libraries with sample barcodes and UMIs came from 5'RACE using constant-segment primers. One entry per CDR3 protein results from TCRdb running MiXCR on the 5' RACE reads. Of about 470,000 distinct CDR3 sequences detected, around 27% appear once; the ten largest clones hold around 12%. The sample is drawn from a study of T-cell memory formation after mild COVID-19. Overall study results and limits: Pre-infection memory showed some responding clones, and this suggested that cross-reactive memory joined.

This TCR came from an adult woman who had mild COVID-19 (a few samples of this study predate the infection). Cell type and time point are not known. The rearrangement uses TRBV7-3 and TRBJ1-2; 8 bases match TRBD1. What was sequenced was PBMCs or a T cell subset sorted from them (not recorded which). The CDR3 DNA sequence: TGTGCCAGCAGCTTAACCCCAGACAGGGGCTATGGCTACACCTTC. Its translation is CASSLTPDRGYGYTF.